This is a list of T cell receptor beta chains from one sample in a study of T cell responses to AZD1222 COVID-19 vaccine. Repertoires were generated with immunoSEQ multiplex PCR, while TCRdb's copy carries only in-frame clones and drops some. Of 150,000 to 200,000 clones in the sample, around 94% were seen once. This specimen was peripheral blood, taken 28 days after the second AZD1222 dose. The receptors come from an adult who received the AZD1222 COVID-19 vaccine. Both conserved end residues are part of each CDR3. Each record gives: V gene, J gene, CDR3 protein.

V: TRBV28
J: TRBJ2-7
CDR3: CASSLLWGPDYEQYF

V: TRBV29-1
J: TRBJ2-3
CDR3: CSVGGGRGTDTQYF

V: TRBV15
J: TRBJ2-1
CDR3: CATSMPSTNPRSEQFF

V: TRBV21-1
J: TRBJ2-1
CDR3: CASSKEDSGNSYRYNEQFF

V: TRBV19
J: TRBJ2-7
CDR3: CASPFVQRSSYEQYF

V: TRBV27
J: TRBJ2-7
CDR3: CASSLGPTGSYEQYF

V: TRBV29-1
J: TRBJ1-2
CDR3: CSVDFTGASYGYTF

V: TRBV7-9
J: TRBJ1-1
CDR3: CASSQRQGVNTEAFF

V: TRBV19
J: TRBJ1-2
CDR3: CASSIPAERGTNYGYTF

V: TRBV6-2/TRBV6-3
J: TRBJ2-1
CDR3: CASSSLAVSYNEQFF

V: TRBV12-3/TRBV12-4
J: TRBJ1-5
CDR3: CATTTGRDQPQHF

V: TRBV12-2
J: TRBJ2-2
CDR3: CASRVSGRNTGELFF

V: TRBV4-3
J: TRBJ2-7
CDR3: CASSQGRDNFYEQYF

V: TRBV5-1
J: TRBJ2-3
CDR3: CASSPMTGEDTQYF

V: TRBV12-3/TRBV12-4
J: TRBJ1-2
CDR3: CASSLPGPYGYTF

V: TRBV25-1
J: TRBJ2-2
CDR3: CASSEGYRGPTGELFF

V: TRBV23-1
J: TRBJ1-1
CDR3: CASSQPRTGESAEAFF

V: TRBV5-8
J: TRBJ1-1
CDR3: CASSTWGDTEAFF

V: TRBV10-2
J: TRBJ1-2
CDR3: CASSAGGNGYTF

V: TRBV19
J: TRBJ2-2
CDR3: CASSIGGTGELFF

V: TRBV7-9
J: TRBJ1-1
CDR3: CASSPNTGAFF

V: TRBV6-5
J: TRBJ2-3
CDR3: CASSYLAGVEGTQYF

V: TRBV6-5
J: TRBJ1-5
CDR3: CASAGQYSNQPQHF

V: TRBV5-1
J: TRBJ2-2
CDR3: CASSLAGLQLTGELFF

V: TRBV6-1
J: TRBJ1-4
CDR3: CATEGGVTNEKLFF

V: TRBV9
J: TRBJ1-1
CDR3: CASSPSVGLTEAFF

V: TRBV7-9
J: TRBJ1-3
CDR3: CASSFEGRVTIYF

V: TRBV6-5
J: TRBJ1-1
CDR3: CASSRDSMNTEAFF

V: TRBV5-1
J: TRBJ2-2
CDR3: CASSLGQPNTGELFF

V: TRBV7-2
J: TRBJ2-3
CDR3: CASSLVGRSSTDTQYF

V: TRBV7-8
J: TRBJ2-7
CDR3: CASSLRGKSYEQYF

V: TRBV27
J: TRBJ1-3
CDR3: CASKKSGTASGNTIYF

V: TRBV19
J: TRBJ2-4
CDR3: CASSIQSGPGNIQYF

V: TRBV2
J: TRBJ1-1
CDR3: CASGDMAFF

V: TRBV28
J: TRBJ1-1
CDR3: CASSLPGQGISAFF

V: TRBV6-2/TRBV6-3
J: TRBJ2-1
CDR3: CASSYSRPGLVYNEQFF

V: TRBV10-3
J: TRBJ2-7
CDR3: CAISDLSSGLSYEQYF

V: TRBV9
J: TRBJ2-3
CDR3: CASSASGRTDTQYF

V: TRBV27
J: TRBJ1-4
CDR3: CASSSTGTTNEKLFF

V: TRBV12-3/TRBV12-4
J: TRBJ2-7
CDR3: CASSLQGYEQYF

V: TRBV27
J: TRBJ2-7
CDR3: CASSLGLGYEQYF

V: TRBV24-1
J: TRBJ2-1
CDR3: CATSGGSGPYNEQFF